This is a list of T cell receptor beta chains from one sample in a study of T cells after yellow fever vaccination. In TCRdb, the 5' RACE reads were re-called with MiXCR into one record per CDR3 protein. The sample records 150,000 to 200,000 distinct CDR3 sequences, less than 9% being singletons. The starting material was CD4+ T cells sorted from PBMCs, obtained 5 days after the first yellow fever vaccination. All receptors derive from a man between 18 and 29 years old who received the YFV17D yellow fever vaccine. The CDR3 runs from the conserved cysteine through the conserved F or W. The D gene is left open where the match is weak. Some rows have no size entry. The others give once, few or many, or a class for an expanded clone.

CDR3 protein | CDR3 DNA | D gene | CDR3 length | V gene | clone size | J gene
CVWGTQYF | TGTGTCTGGGGAACCCAGTACTTC | . | 8 | TRBV7-2 | many | TRBJ2-5
CASTPGQGLRVNTEAFF | TGTGCCAGCACCCCGGGACAGGGTCTCAGAGTGAACACTGAAGCTTTCTTT | TRBD1 | 17 | TRBV6-2/TRBV6-3 | . | TRBJ1-1
CASSRDGYNEQFF | TGTGCCAGCAGCCGGGACGGTTACAATGAGCAGTTCTTC | . | 13 | TRBV5-4 | . | TRBJ2-1
CASSPAGPNTGELFF | TGTGCCAGCAGCCCTGCGGGCCCGAACACCGGGGAGCTGTTTTTT | . | 15 | TRBV27 | . | TRBJ2-2
CASSSGGGTQYF | TGTGCCAGCAGCTCCGGGGGGGGGACCCAGTACTTC | TRBD2 | 12 | TRBV7-9 | few | TRBJ2-5
CASSYSPTVTGELFF | TGTGCCAGCAGTTACTCCCCCACCGTCACCGGGGAGCTGTTTTTT | . | 15 | TRBV6-5 | few | TRBJ2-2
CASSLQAGGNQPQHF | TGTGCCAGCAGTCTTCAGGCCGGGGGCAATCAGCCCCAGCATTTT | . | 15 | TRBV7-2 | . | TRBJ1-5
CASSLITGGNQPQHF | TGTGCCAGCAGTTTAATAACAGGGGGCAATCAGCCCCAGCATTTT | TRBD1 | 15 | TRBV12-3/TRBV12-4 | few | TRBJ1-5
CSSSSGQGYGYTF | TGTTCCAGCAGCTCGGGACAGGGCTATGGCTACACCTTC | TRBD1 | 13 | TRBV7-2 | . | TRBJ1-2
CASSQEGQGNIQYF | TGTGCCAGCAGCCAAGAGGGACAGGGAAACATTCAGTACTTC | TRBD1 | 14 | TRBV3-1 | many | TRBJ2-4
CASSLLGKGSNQPQHF | TGTGCCAGCAGTTTGCTGGGCAAGGGGAGTAATCAGCCCCAGCATTTT | . | 16 | TRBV28 | many | TRBJ1-5
CACTNPEGGQPQHF | TGTGCCTGTACTAACCCAGAGGGTGGCCAGCCCCAGCATTTT | . | 14 | TRBV19 | . | TRBJ1-5
CASSVGQGDYGYTF | TGTGCCAGCAGTGTAGGACAGGGCGACTATGGCTACACCTTC | TRBD1 | 14 | TRBV6-1 | . | TRBJ1-2
CASSYRGGGSSNQPQHF | TGTGCCAGCAGCTACCGCGGGGGGGGCTCAAGCAATCAGCCCCAGCATTTT | . | 17 | TRBV7-2 | few | TRBJ1-5
CASSLGTTPDTQYF | TGTGCCAGCAGCTTGGGGACCACCCCAGATACGCAGTATTTT | . | 14 | TRBV5-4 | . | TRBJ2-3
CASSLGRETQYF | TGTGCCAGCAGCTTAGGACGAGAGACCCAGTACTTC | . | 12 | TRBV7-2 | many | TRBJ2-5
CASSQDRGAHNSPLHF | TGCGCCAGCAGCCAAGATCGGGGGGCTCATAATTCACCCCTCCACTTT | . | 16 | TRBV4-1 | many | TRBJ1-6
CASSSSGVGTEAFF | TGCGCCAGCAGCTCATCAGGGGTTGGCACTGAAGCTTTCTTT | . | 14 | TRBV5-1 | many | TRBJ1-1
CASSRPGTGKEAFF | TGTGCCAGCAGTCGACCCGGGACAGGAAAAGAAGCTTTCTTT | TRBD1 | 14 | TRBV7-2 | few | TRBJ1-1
CASSYSRGNQPQHF | TGTGCCAGCAGTTACTCGCGGGGTAATCAGCCCCAGCATTTT | . | 14 | TRBV6-5 | few | TRBJ1-5
CASSSLRGGSNEQFF | TGTGCCAGCAGCTCTCTCCGGGGGGGGAGTAATGAGCAGTTCTTC | TRBD2 | 15 | TRBV7-8 | many | TRBJ2-1
CASSLEGTTGNTIYF | TGCGCCAGCAGCTTGGAAGGGACCACTGGAAACACCATATATTTT | . | 15 | TRBV5-1 | many | TRBJ1-3
CASTIGTGFEKLFF | TGTGCCAGCACCATAGGGACAGGGTTTGAAAAACTGTTTTTT | TRBD1 | 14 | TRBV6-1 | few | TRBJ1-4
CASTGTSGHNEQFF | TGTGCCAGTACCGGGACTAGCGGCCACAATGAGCAGTTCTTC | TRBD2 | 14 | TRBV2 | many | TRBJ2-1
CASSLLERRGTQYF | TGTGCCAGCAGCCTCCTAGAGCGGCGAGGGACCCAGTACTTC | . | 14 | TRBV7-2 | few | TRBJ2-5
CASSPLSGDTDTQYF | TGCGCCAGCAGCCCCCTCAGCGGGGATACAGATACGCAGTATTTT | TRBD2 | 15 | TRBV5-1 | . | TRBJ2-3
CASSLEIPYNEQFF | TGCGCCAGCAGCCTTGAGATACCTTACAATGAGCAGTTCTTC | . | 14 | TRBV5-1 | many | TRBJ2-1
CASSPVLPRSGANVLTF | TGTGCCAGCAGCCCGGTGCTTCCCAGATCTGGGGCCAACGTCCTGACTTTC | . | 17 | TRBV3-1 | many | TRBJ2-6
CAWSSGNGETQYF | TGTGCCTGGAGTTCGGGGAACGGAGAGACCCAGTACTTC | . | 13 | TRBV30 | . | TRBJ2-5
CASSLAGTGETQYF | TGTGCCAGCAGCTTAGCTGGGACAGGGGAGACCCAGTACTTC | TRBD1 | 14 | TRBV11-2 | few | TRBJ2-5
CSARKGVPIDNEQFF | TGCAGTGCTAGGAAAGGGGTCCCCATCGACAATGAGCAGTTCTTC | . | 15 | TRBV20-1 | many | TRBJ2-1
CSVGFGEAFF | TGCAGCGTCGGTTTCGGGGAAGCTTTCTTT | . | 10 | TRBV29-1 | many | TRBJ1-1
CASSMGTGGSNQPQHF | TGTGCCAGCAGCATGGGGACAGGGGGCAGCAATCAGCCCCAGCATTTT | TRBD1 | 16 | TRBV9 | few | TRBJ1-5
CASSLPGTSGTYNEQFF | TGCGCCAGCAGCTTACCCGGGACTAGCGGGACCTACAATGAGCAGTTCTTC | TRBD2 | 17 | TRBV5-1 | many | TRBJ2-1
CASGRREGKAFF | TGTGCCAGCGGTCGGAGGGAGGGAAAAGCTTTCTTT | . | 12 | TRBV6-5 | many | TRBJ1-1
CATIRSQVHNNEQFF | TGTGCCACAATCCGGTCGCAGGTACATAACAATGAGCAGTTCTTC | . | 15 | TRBV15 | many | TRBJ2-1